This T cell receptor beta chain was documented in a study of blood T cell repertoires in COVID-19. Study background: From the United States, Italy and Spain came samples of acute and convalescent COVID-19. T cells, B-cell-depleted T cells, or PBMCs supplied cDNA or gDNA.

Original handling: For nucleated cells, counts were estimated from reference gene primer amplification. Produced via immunoSEQ multiplex PCR; TCRdb's table is partial and in-frame only. The V and J calls and the clone size are those of that table, but D and trimming were determined from the DNA. The repertoire holds roughly 45,000 clones, with roughly four fifths as singletons. The TCR originated in a woman in her seventies with acute or convalescent COVID-19. Sequencing was performed on peripheral blood.

The CDR3 spells CATSRDNGGDTEAFF. CDR3 nucleotide sequence: TGTGCCACCAGCAGAGATAATGGGGGGGACACTGAAGCTTTCTTT. This sequence joins TRBV15 and TRBJ1-1, with a weak D call TRBD1 (5 bases). The length of the CDR3 is 15 residues. Germline V gene lookup returns CDR1 LNHNV and CDR2 YYDKDF (reference sequence). V was shortened by 0 bases and J by 3 bases, with 11 bases between the two germline ends. Looking up the rest from reference TRBV15 and TRBJ1-1 gives the full variable domain: DAMVIQNPRYQVTQFGKPVTLSCSQTLNHNVMYWYQQKSSQAPKLLFHYYDKDFNNEADTPDNFQSRRPNTSFCFLDIRSPGLGDTAMYLCATSRDNGGDTEAFFGQGTRLTVV.